Each of the 10 T cell receptor beta chains below was sequenced from the same sample in a study of beta chain features in type 1 diabetes. Sequenced material consisted of expressed TCRB transcripts (all of the isolated RNA was reverse transcribed). Clones were read by immunoSEQ multiplex PCR, and TCRdb kept only the in-frame ones, dropping some. The sample holds about 360,000 clones, 10% to 15% seen once. The sequenced sample was naive CD4+ T cells from blood. The source is a man younger than 35 in good health.

The table lists this clone with a few counts. The DNA for the CDR3 is TGTGCCAGCAGCCCGGTCATCCGAGAGACCCAGTACTTC. Translated: CASSPVIRETQYF. This chain connects TRBV7-2 to TRBJ2-5; D gene uncertain. The germline V gene encodes CDR1 SGHTA and CDR2 FQGNSA. This CDR3 is built from 13 residues. V was cut by 5 bases and J by 4 bases, with 11 bases left in between.

Notes on this clone: At one end, the junction sequence differs from germline, possibly due to a read error. This chain connects TRBV29-1 to TRBJ2-3; 12 bases agree with TRBD2. In germline, CDR1 is SQVTM, CDR2 ANQGSEA. The CDR3 spans 14 residues. CDR3 sequence (DNA): TGCAGCGGACGGACTAGCGGGACTGGAGATACGCTGTATTTT. It encodes CSGRTSGTGDTLYF.

The chain employs TRBV5-1 and TRBJ1-4, with D hard to call. The CDR3 covers 14 residues. The V end lost 0 bases, the J end lost 6 bases, and 9 bases lay between the germline ends. The germline V gene encodes CDR1 SGHRS and CDR2 YFSETQ. The CDR3 is CASSLAVGDEKLFF. The CDR3 DNA reads as TGCGCCAGCAGCTTGGCCGTCGGGGATGAAAAACTGTTTTTT.

The table lists this clone with a few counts. The V and J genes are TRBV13 and TRBJ2-3, with 8 bases identical to TRBD2. Looked up from germline, CDR1 is PRHDT and CDR2 is FYEKMQ (reference sequence). Unmatched junction bases numbered 8, after V lost 5 bases and J lost 1 base. The CDR3 extends over 16 amino acids. The CDR3 protein is CASSPEAGAGTDTQYF. The DNA of the CDR3 is TGTGCCAGCAGCCCGGAAGCGGGGGCTGGCACAGATACGCAGTATTTT.

This clone was recorded a few times. The rearrangement joins TRBV19 to TRBJ2-4; D may be TRBD2 (7 bases). The germline CDR1 and CDR2 sequences are LNHDA and SQIVND (reference sequence). There are 18 residues in the CDR3. V shed 1 base and J shed 6 bases, with 22 bases lying between them. This CDR3 is CASSIALGGRSSLNIQYF. The CDR3 coding sequence is TGTGCCAGTAGTATAGCTCTCGGGGGGCGAAGCTCCTTAAACATTCAGTACTTC.

The V call is TRBV7-9, the J call TRBJ1-5, with TRBD1 identical over 8 bases. This CDR3 has 14 residues. Germline loops: CDR1 SEHNR, CDR2 FQNEAQ (reference sequence). Losses at the gene ends were 5 bases for V and 7 bases for J; bases not matched to a gene: 7. The CDR3, as DNA: TGTGCCAGCAGCCTCGGACAGGGAATACAGCCCCAGCATTTT. It yields the protein CASSLGQGIQPQHF.

This clone has a handful of counts. The gene calls are TRBV18 and TRBJ2-5; D unclear. Trimming took 0 bases from V and 2 from J, leaving 10 bases between them. The CDR3 is made up of 15 amino acids. Germline CDR1 and CDR2: KGHSH and LQKENI. The CDR3 region has the DNA TGTGCCAGCTCACCACCGGGCGAGTCTCAAGAGACCCAGTACTTC. It specifies CASSPPGESQETQYF.

This clone was counted between two and nine times. V and J are TRBV30 and TRBJ1-4; tentatively, D is TRBD1 (5 bases). The V gene's germline CDR1 is GTSNPN and CDR2 SVGIG (reference sequence). V was cut by 3 bases and J by 5 bases, with 16 bases left in between. CDR3 size: 15 residues. The CDR3 is CAWSRGRGRNEKLFF. The CDR3 nucleotides are TGTGCCTGGAGCCGGGGGAGGGGCCGGAATGAAAAACTGTTTTTT.

This sequence joins TRBV5-6 and TRBJ1-5; D possibly corresponds to TRBD1 (6 bases). The CDR3 extends over 16 amino acids. Germline lookup yields CDR1 SGHDT and CDR2 YYEEEE. With 4 bases removed from V and 2 bases from J, the gap between germline ends came to 16 bases. The CDR3 spells CASSPGGRERNQPQHF. CDR3 DNA: TGTGCCAGCAGCCCGGGGGGCAGGGAGCGCAATCAGCCCCAGCATTTT.

This clone was seen more than once but under ten times. The chain uses TRBV5-1 and TRBJ2-3; a possible D gene is TRBD2 (5 bases). CDR1 is SGHRS, CDR2 YFSETQ, per germline. The CDR3 contains 15 residues. Trimming removed 1 base at V and 1 base at J, with 10 bases between. CDR3 amino acids: CASSLTSDGTDTQYF. In DNA form, the CDR3 reads TGCGCCAGCAGCTTGACTAGTGACGGCACAGATACGCAGTATTTT.